Included here is one T cell receptor (beta chain) sequence, with context. Sequencing was performed with immunoSEQ multiplex PCR; in TCRdb, only in-frame clones are kept and a portion is missing. The sample holds more than 2 million clones, about 94% seen once. Looked up from germline, CDR1 is GTSNPN and CDR2 is SVGIG (reference sequence). The CDR3 runs to 14 residues. The junction had 7 bases not matched to a gene; V was cut back by 3 bases and J by 3 bases. These data are taken from a study of shared clonotypes between healthy human individuals. Specimen: naive CD4+ T cells sorted from blood. Subset specified: CD45RA+ positively selected. This TCR was recovered from a man aged 18 to 30 in good health. The chain recombines TRBV30 with TRBJ2-7, with 8 bases matching TRBD1. The CDR3: CAWSEGQVGYEQYF. As DNA, the CDR3 is TGTGCCTGGAGCGAGGGACAGGTGGGCTACGAGCAGTACTTC.